Shown below are 24 T cell receptor beta chains from a single sample sequenced in a study of blood T cells in healthy people across ages (dated by TCRdb to 2015 to 2017). Receptor libraries were prepared by 5' RACE. The sequencer was an Illumina HiSeq 2500. The second PCR ran for about 7 to 11 cycles and used a J-beta primer mix along with a sample-barcoded 5' primer. TCRdb reprocessed the public reads (quality trimming at Q25 with fastp, clone calling with MiXCR) and kept in-frame beta chains. Entries that share a CDR3 protein sequence are merged under the most common genes and DNA. This sample holds about 1.7 million distinct CDR3 sequences; 28% were observed only once. Of the sample, 6.5% to 8.5% falls within the top ten clones. The sample was blood. Source of these receptors: a woman in her 30s in good health.

The chain links TRBV15 to TRBJ2-3; 7 nucleotides agree with TRBD1. The CDR3 consists of 14 residues. The ends lost 3 bases at V and 10 bases at J; junction bases unmatched: 10. From germline, CDR1 is LNHNV and CDR2 YYDKDF (reference sequence). CDR3 region: CATSRTRGNSAQYF. The CDR3 DNA reads TGTGCCACCAGCAGGACCAGGGGGAATTCGGCGCAGTATTTT.

This clonotype was seen only a few times. The J gene is TRBJ1-2, the V gene TRBV9; D might be TRBD1 (5 bases). This CDR3 has 13 residues. V shed 4 bases and J shed 5 bases, with 12 bases lying between them. Germline V CDR1 and CDR2: SGDLS, YYNGEE. This chain's CDR3 is CASSPWGGYGYTF. As DNA, the CDR3 is TGTGCCAGCAGCCCCTGGGGGGGGTATGGCTACACCTTC.

This clonotype has just a few counts. The V and J genes are TRBV27 and TRBJ1-2; 7 nucleotides line up with TRBD1. This CDR3 has 14 amino acids. Germline V gives CDR1 MNHEY, CDR2 SMNVEV (reference sequence). After removal of 2 bases from V and 4 bases from J, the junction contained 4 bases not matched to a gene. CDR3 loop: CASSLRGTAYGYTF. CDR3 nucleotides: TGTGCCAGCAGTTTAAGGGGGACAGCCTATGGCTACACCTTC.

V and J are TRBV4-1 and TRBJ1-6, with 7 bases matching TRBD1. Looked up from germline, CDR1 is MGHRA and CDR2 is YSYEKL. Unmatched junction bases numbered 9, after V lost 3 bases and J lost 10 bases. The CDR3 loop spans 15 amino acids. CDR3 in amino acids: CASSHDEGAWSPLHF. In nucleotides, the CDR3 is TGCGCCAGCAGCCACGACGAGGGGGCTTGGTCACCCCTCCACTTT.

In this sample, this clonotype turned up a few times. The rearrangement joins TRBV24-1 to TRBJ2-5, with TRBD1 matching 7 bases. The V gene's germline CDR1 is KGHDR and CDR2 SFDVKD. The CDR3 is made up of 15 amino acids. Unmatched junction bases numbered 4, after V lost 3 bases and J lost 1 base. This CDR3 is CATSDPGQPQETQYF. The CDR3 nucleotides read TGTGCCACCAGTGATCCGGGACAGCCCCAAGAGACCCAGTACTTC.

This clonotype was detected only a few times. The rearrangement joins TRBV7-2 to TRBJ1-6; perhaps TRBD1 as D (5 bases). The germline gives CDR1 SGHTA, CDR2 FQGNSA. CDR3 size: 16 residues. With 6 bases removed from V and 5 bases from J, the gap between germline ends came to 17 bases. CDR3 bases: TGTGCCAGCAGAAATGGCATGACAGTCAATAATTCACCCCTCCACTTT. Its protein is CASRNGMTVNNSPLHF.

The rearrangement joins TRBV24-1 to TRBJ2-7, with TRBD1 identical over 9 bases. After removal of 3 bases from V and 7 bases from J, the junction contained 12 bases not matched to a gene. The CDR3 consists of 16 residues. Germline V gene data show CDR1 as KGHDR and CDR2 as SFDVKD. The CDR3 DNA is TGTGCCACCAGTGATGCCGGGACAGGGACCTACAATGAGCAGTACTTC. It is translated as CATSDAGTGTYNEQYF.

This clonotype was picked up many times. The rearrangement joins TRBV18 to TRBJ2-1; the match to TRBD2 covers 13 bases. The CDR3 contains 15 residues. Germline V gives CDR1 KGHSH, CDR2 LQKENI. The V segment lost 6 bases and the J segment 8 bases; nucleotides outside the gene matches: 7. The CDR3 coding sequence is TGTGCCAGCTCTCCCGGACTAGCGGGAGTCGATGAGCAGTTCTTC. Amino acids: CASSPGLAGVDEQFF. Full variable domain (missing parts from reference TRBV18 and TRBJ2-1): NAGVMQNPRHLVRRRGQEARLRCSPMKGHSHVYWYRQLPEEGLKFMVYLQKENIIDESGMPKERFSAEFPKEGPSILRIQQVVRGDSAAYFCASSPGLAGVDEQFFGPGTRLTVL.

This clonotype came up a few times. In DNA, the CDR3 is TGTGCCAGCAGCCCGGGACAGGGCTTCGCAACTAATGAAAAACTGTTTTTT. This sequence encodes CASSPGQGFATNEKLFF. V gene TRBV4-2 combines with J gene TRBJ1-4, with 9 bases aligning to TRBD1. The J segment lost 0 bases and the V segment lost 4 bases, leaving 6 bases of the junction unmatched. This CDR3 has 17 residues. Germline CDR1 reads LGHNA; CDR2 reads YNFKEQ.

The count of this clonotype is one. This chain uses TRBV19 with TRBJ2-1; no reliable D call. This CDR3 spans 14 amino acids. Trimming cost V 8 bases and J 0 bases, with 11 bases left between them. Germline V lookup: CDR1 LNHDA, CDR2 SQIVND (reference sequence). The CDR3 reads CASAGWSSYNEQFF. CDR3 in DNA: TGTGCCAGTGCCGGCTGGAGCTCCTACAATGAGCAGTTCTTC.

This clonotype was detected many times. This sequence joins TRBV14 and TRBJ2-4, with TRBD2 matching 11 bases. With 1 base clipped from V and 12 bases from J, the junction kept 8 bases outside the gene matches. The CDR3 length is 15 residues. Germline CDR1 reads SGHDN; CDR2 reads FVKESK. DNA of the CDR3: TGTGCCAGCAGCCAAGGGATCGCTAGCGGGGGGCCTCAGTACTTC. Its translation is CASSQGIASGGPQYF.

This clonotype was found a few times. The rearrangement links TRBV20-1 to TRBJ1-4; no firm D call. The CDR3 covers 15 residues. Trimming pared 1 base from V and 0 bases from J, leaving 9 bases between. The germline V gene has CDR1 DFQATT and CDR2 SNEGSKA (reference sequence). The CDR3, as DNA: TGCAGTGCTAGAGGTCGCTATGCAACTAATGAAAAACTGTTTTTT. It yields the protein CSARGRYATNEKLFF.

Here the CDR3 reads CASIAGLAGAAHTQYF. In DNA, the CDR3 is TGTGCCAGCATCGCGGGACTAGCGGGGGCAGCCCATACGCAGTATTTT. The chain combines TRBV6-6 with TRBJ2-3; 14 bases agree with TRBD2. Germline V gene sequence: CDR1 MNHNY, CDR2 SVGAGI (reference sequence). This CDR3 is 16 amino acids long. The trim removed 7 bases at V and 7 bases at J, leaving 10 bases unmatched.

This clonotype was counted only a few times. V usage is TRBV15 and J usage is TRBJ1-2; tentatively, D is TRBD1 (5 bases). CDR3 length: 14 amino acids. V lost 5 bases and J lost 4, with 14 bases in between. Looked up from germline, CDR1 is LNHNV and CDR2 is YYDKDF (reference sequence). CDR3 in DNA: TGTGCCACCAGCCCCAGGGAGCCTCTCTATGGCTACACCTTC. It translates to CATSPREPLYGYTF.

About this clonotype: A much larger clone lies one base from this, so it may be a read error. CDR3 loop: CASSQDGRSGCETQYF. In DNA form, the CDR3 reads TGCGCCAGCAGCCAAGATGGCCGTTCGGGCTGTGAGACCCAGTACTTC. The chain employs TRBV4-1 and TRBJ2-7, with D unresolved. The end of the DNA is better explained by TRBJ2-5, so the J call may be wrong. The CDR3 length is 16 residues. Looked up from germline, CDR1 is MGHRA and CDR2 is YSYEKL.

This clonotype was observed a handful of times. One end of the junction does not line up with germline, which may come from a read error. V is TRBV25-1 and J is TRBJ2-6, with D unresolved. Germline V lookup: CDR1 MGHDK, CDR2 SYGVNS. The CDR3 runs 14 residues. CDR3 in amino acids: CASSDPQVASVLTF. The CDR3 nucleotides read TGTGCCAGCAGTGACCCGCAGGTGGCCAGCGTCCTGACTTTC.

The chain combines TRBV12-3 or TRBV12-4 with TRBJ1-1; a possible D gene is TRBD1 (6 bases). The CDR3 totals 13 residues. V was shortened by 6 bases and J by 7 bases, with 15 bases between the two germline ends. The CDR3 spells CASRLSGAIEAFF. The CDR3 DNA follows: TGTGCCAGCAGGTTATCAGGGGCTATTGAAGCTTTCTTT.

The gene calls are TRBV7-3 and TRBJ2-3; 7 positions agree with TRBD2. The V segment lost 5 bases and the J segment 6 bases; nucleotides outside the gene matches: 5. The CDR3 loop spans 13 amino acids. Germline values: CDR1 SGHTA, CDR2 FQGTGA. CDR3 region: CASSLAAGDTQYF. The DNA for the CDR3 is TGTGCCAGCAGCCTAGCAGCGGGGGATACGCAGTATTTT.

The V and J genes are TRBV19 and TRBJ2-7; D possibly corresponds to TRBD2 (5 bases). Germline-derived CDR1 and CDR2 are LNHDA and SQIVND (reference sequence). V lost 4 bases and J lost 0, with 13 bases in between. The CDR3 covers 15 residues. The CDR3 region is CASSTGSFCSYEQYF. The CDR3 DNA reads as TGTGCCAGTAGTACGGGGAGTTTCTGCTCCTACGAGCAGTACTTC.

The rearrangement uses TRBV9 and TRBJ2-5; no clear D. The CDR3 sequence is 14 residues long. V was shortened by 4 bases and J by 1 base, with 11 bases between the two germline ends. CDR1 is SGDLS, CDR2 YYNGEE, per germline. Here the CDR3 reads CASSPPETQETQYF. The CDR3 nucleotides read TGTGCCAGCAGCCCCCCGGAGACCCAAGAGACCCAGTACTTC.

This chain uses TRBV20-1 with TRBJ1-5, with D possibly being TRBD1 (5 bases). CDR1 and CDR2 (germline): DFQATT, SNEGSKA (reference sequence). This CDR3 has 13 residues. The V end lost 3 bases, the J end lost 8 bases, and 14 bases lay between the germline ends. Here the CDR3 DNA reads TGCAGTGCTAGCCTACGGGGGGGGAAGCCCCAGCATTTT. It specifies CSASLRGGKPQHF.

This clonotype was found many times. The chain couples TRBV29-1 to TRBJ2-5, with a possible D match to TRBD2 (5 bases). V dropped 7 bases and J dropped 5 bases, with 20 bases sitting between them. CDR1 and CDR2 (germline): SQVTM, ANQGSEA. The length of the CDR3 is 14 residues. The CDR3 sequence is CSAISPSRGETQYF. Here the CDR3 DNA reads TGCAGCGCCATATCGCCAAGCCGAGGGGAGACCCAGTACTTC.

The genes are TRBV12-3 or TRBV12-4 and TRBJ2-3; either TRBD1 or TRBD2 may supply D (6 bases each). The CDR3 runs 13 residues. V lost 3 bases to trimming and J lost 8 bases, with 12 bases between them. This chain's CDR3 is CASSFLEGGTQYF. Written as DNA, the CDR3 is TGTGCCAGCAGTTTTTTGGAGGGGGGTACGCAGTATTTT.

The table lists this clonotype with a count of one. V usage is TRBV7-2 and J usage is TRBJ1-2, with TRBD1 matching 7 bases. CDR1 and CDR2 (germline): SGHTA, FQGNSA. This CDR3 has 16 residues. The J segment lost 0 bases and the V segment lost 5 bases, leaving 9 bases of the junction unmatched. In DNA form, the CDR3 reads TGTGCCAGCAGCACCACGGGACAGAAAACTAACTATGGCTACACCTTC. Translating gives CASSTTGQKTNYGYTF.